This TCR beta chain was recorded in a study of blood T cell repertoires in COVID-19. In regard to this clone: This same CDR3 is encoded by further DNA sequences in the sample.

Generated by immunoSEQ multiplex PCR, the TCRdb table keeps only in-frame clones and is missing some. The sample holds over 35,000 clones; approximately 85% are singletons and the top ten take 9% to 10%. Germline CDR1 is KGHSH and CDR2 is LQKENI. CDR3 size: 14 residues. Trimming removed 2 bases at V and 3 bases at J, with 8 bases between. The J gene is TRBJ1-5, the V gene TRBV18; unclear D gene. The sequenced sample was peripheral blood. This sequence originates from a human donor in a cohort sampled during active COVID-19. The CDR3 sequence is CASSPAGSNQPQHF. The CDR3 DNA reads TGTGCCAGCTCACCAGCGGGATCCAATCAGCCCCAGCATTTT. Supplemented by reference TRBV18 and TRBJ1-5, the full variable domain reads NAGVMQNPRHLVRRRGQEARLRCSPMKGHSHVYWYRQLPEEGLKFMVYLQKENIIDESGMPKERFSAEFPKEGPSILRIQQVVRGDSAAYFCASSPAGSNQPQHFGDGTRLSIL.